Listed here is a single T cell receptor beta chain. Its antigen remains unknown. Looked up from germline, CDR1 is SGHNT and CDR2 is YYREEE (reference sequence). This CDR3 spans 14 amino acids. Trimming took 1 base from V and 0 from J, leaving 7 bases between them. Data came from immunoSEQ multiplex PCR; TCRdb stores just in-frame clones and leaves some out. Among approximately 45,000 clones listed, around 86% were seen once. These data are taken from a study of lymphopenia after photon versus proton radiotherapy. Overall study results and limits: Oligoclonal CD8+ Temra expansion after nadir drove photon patients' diversity drop.

The V call is TRBV5-4, the J call TRBJ1-1; TRBD1 is a possible D gene (5 bases). The sample consisted of peripheral blood, taken from a patient treated with photon-based radiotherapy. The receptor was isolated from a man in his forties or fifties with gastric cancer. The CDR3 protein is CASSLWDLNTEAFF. CDR3 sequence (DNA): TGTGCCAGCAGCTTGTGGGACCTGAACACTGAAGCTTTCTTT.